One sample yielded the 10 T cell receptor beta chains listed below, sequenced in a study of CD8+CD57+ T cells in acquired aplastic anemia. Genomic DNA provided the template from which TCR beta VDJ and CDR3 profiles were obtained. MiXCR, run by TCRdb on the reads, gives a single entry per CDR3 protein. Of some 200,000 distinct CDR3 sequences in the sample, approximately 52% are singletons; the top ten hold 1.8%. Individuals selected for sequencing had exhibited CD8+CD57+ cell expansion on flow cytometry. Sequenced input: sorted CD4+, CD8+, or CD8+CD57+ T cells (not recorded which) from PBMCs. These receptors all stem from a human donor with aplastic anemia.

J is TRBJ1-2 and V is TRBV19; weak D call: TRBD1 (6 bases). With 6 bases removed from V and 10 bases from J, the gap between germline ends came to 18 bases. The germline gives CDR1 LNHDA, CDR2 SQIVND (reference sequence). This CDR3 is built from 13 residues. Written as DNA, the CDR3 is TGTGCCAGTAGGCAAGCAGGGGAAGGAATCTACACCTTC. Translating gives CASRQAGEGIYTF.

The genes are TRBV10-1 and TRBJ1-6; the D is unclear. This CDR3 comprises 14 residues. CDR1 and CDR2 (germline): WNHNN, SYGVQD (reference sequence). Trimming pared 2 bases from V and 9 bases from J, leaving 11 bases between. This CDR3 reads CASSEGRTPSPLHF. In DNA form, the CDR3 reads TGCGCCAGCAGTGAGGGCCGGACGCCTTCACCCCTCCACTTT.

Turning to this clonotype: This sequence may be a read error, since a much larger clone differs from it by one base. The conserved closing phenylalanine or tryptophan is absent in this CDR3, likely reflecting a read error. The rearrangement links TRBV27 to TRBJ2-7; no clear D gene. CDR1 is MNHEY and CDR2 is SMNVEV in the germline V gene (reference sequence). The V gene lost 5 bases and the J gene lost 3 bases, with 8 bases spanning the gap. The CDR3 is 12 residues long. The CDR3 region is CASSGNVYEQYL. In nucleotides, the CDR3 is TGTGCCAGCAGTGGCAACGTCTACGAGCAGTACCTC.

CDR3 in DNA: TGTGCCAGCAGTCGATCCGGGGAGCTGTTTTTT. Its translation: CASSRSGELFF. The chain carries TRBV7-3 and TRBJ2-2, with no clear D. The length of the CDR3 is 11 residues. The ends were cut back, 6 bases at V and 6 bases at J, with 5 bases in the middle. Germline V gene sequence: CDR1 SGHTA, CDR2 FQGTGA.

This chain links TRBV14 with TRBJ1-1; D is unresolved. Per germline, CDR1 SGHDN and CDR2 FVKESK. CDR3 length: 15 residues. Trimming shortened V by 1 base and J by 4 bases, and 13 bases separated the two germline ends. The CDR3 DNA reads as TGTGCCAGCAGCCAAGTGGATCCGGGAGGCACTGAAGCTTTCTTT. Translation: CASSQVDPGGTEAFF.

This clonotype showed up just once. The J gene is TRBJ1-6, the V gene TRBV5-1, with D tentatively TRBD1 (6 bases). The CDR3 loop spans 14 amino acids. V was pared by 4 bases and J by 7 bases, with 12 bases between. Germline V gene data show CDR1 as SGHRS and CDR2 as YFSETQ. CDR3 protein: CASSLFQGNSPLHF. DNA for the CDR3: TGCGCCAGCAGCCTCTTCCAGGGGAATTCACCCCTCCACTTT.

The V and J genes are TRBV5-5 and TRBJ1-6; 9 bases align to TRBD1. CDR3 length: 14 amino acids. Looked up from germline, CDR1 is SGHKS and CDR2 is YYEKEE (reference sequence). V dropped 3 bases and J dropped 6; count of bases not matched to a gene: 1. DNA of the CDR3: TGTGCCAGCAGCTCGGACAGGGGTAATTCACCCCTCCACTTT. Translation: CASSSDRGNSPLHF.

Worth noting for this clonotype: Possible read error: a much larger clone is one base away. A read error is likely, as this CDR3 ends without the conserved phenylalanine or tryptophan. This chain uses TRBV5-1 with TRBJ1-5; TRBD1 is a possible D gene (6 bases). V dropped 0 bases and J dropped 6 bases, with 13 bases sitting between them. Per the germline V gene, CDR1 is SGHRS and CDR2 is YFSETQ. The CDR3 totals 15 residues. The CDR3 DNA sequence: TGCGCCAGCAGCTTGGCGGGAGGGGGAAGTCAGCCCCAGCATCTT. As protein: CASSLAGGGSQPQHL.

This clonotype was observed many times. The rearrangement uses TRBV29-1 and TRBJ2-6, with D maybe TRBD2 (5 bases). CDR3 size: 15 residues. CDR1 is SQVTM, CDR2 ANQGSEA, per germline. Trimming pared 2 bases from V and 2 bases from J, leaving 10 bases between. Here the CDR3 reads CSVEIAGTGANVLTF. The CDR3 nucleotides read TGCAGCGTTGAAATAGCCGGGACTGGGGCCAACGTCCTGACTTTC.

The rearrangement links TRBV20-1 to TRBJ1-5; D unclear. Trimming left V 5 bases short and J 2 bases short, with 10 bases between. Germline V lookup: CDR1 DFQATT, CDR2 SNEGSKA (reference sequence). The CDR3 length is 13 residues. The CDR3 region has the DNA TGCAGTGCTCTCCGTGGCGGCAATCAGCCCCAGCATTTT. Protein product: CSALRGGNQPQHF.